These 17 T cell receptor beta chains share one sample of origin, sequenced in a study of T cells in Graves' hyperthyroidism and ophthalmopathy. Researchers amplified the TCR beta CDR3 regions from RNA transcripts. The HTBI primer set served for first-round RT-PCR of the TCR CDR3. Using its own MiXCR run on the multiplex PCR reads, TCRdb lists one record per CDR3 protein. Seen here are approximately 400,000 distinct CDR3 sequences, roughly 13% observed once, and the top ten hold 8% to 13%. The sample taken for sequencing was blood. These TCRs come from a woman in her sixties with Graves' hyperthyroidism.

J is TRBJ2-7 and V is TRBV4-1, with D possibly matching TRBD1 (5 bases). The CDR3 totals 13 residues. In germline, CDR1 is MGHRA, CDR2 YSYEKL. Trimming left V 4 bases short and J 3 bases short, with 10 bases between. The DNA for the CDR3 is TGCGCCAGCAGCCGCCAAGGGGACTACGAGCAGTACTTC. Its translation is CASSRQGDYEQYF.

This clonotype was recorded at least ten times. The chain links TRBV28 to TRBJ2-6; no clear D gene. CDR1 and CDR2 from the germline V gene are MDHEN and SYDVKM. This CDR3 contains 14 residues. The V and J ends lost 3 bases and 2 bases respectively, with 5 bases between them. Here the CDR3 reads CASSFQAGANVLTF. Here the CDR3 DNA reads TGTGCCAGCAGTTTCCAGGCTGGGGCCAACGTCCTGACTTTC.

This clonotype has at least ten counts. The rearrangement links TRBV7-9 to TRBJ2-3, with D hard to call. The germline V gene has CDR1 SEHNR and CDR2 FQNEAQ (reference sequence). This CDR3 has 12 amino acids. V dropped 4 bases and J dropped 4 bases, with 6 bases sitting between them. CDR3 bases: TGTGCCAGCAGCTACCGGGCAGATACGCAGTATTTT. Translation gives CASSYRADTQYF.

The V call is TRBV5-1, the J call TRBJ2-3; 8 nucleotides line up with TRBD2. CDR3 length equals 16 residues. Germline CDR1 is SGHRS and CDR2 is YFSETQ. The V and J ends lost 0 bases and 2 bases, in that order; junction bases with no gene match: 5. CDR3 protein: CASSLAVGRATDTQYF. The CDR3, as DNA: TGCGCCAGCAGCTTGGCCGTCGGGAGGGCCACAGATACGCAGTATTTT.

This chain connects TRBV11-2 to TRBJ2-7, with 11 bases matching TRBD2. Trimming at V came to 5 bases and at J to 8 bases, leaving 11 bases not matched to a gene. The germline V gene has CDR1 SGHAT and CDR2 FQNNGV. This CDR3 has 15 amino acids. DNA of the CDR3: TGTGCCAGCAGCCAAACACTAGCGGGAGCTAAGCAGCAGTACTTC. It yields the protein CASSQTLAGAKQQYF.

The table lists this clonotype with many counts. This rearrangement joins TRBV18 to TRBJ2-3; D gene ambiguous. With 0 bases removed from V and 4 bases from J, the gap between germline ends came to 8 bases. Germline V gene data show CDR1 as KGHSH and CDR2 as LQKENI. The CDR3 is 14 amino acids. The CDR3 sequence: CASSPPGVADTQYF. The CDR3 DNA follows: TGTGCCAGCTCACCACCTGGGGTGGCAGATACGCAGTATTTT.

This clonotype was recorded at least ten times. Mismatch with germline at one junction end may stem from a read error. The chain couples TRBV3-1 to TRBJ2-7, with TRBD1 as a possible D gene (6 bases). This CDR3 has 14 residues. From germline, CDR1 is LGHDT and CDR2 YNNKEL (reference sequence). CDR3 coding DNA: TGTGCCAGCACCCAAGGTGGGGGCTCATACGAGCAGTACTTC. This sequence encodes CASTQGGGSYEQYF.

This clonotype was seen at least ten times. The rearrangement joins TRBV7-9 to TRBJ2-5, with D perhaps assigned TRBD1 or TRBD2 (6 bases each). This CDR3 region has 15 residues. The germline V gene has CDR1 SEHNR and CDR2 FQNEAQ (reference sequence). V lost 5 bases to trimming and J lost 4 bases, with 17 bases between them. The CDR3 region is CASSPEGGRRETQYF. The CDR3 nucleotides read TGTGCCAGCAGCCCCGAAGGGGGGCGCCGAGAGACCCAGTACTTC.

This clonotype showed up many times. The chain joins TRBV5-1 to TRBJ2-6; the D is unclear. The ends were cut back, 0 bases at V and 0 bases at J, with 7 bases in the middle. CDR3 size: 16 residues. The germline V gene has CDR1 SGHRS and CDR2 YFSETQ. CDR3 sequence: CASSLAPGSGANVLTF. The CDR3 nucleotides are TGCGCCAGCAGCTTGGCGCCAGGCTCTGGGGCCAACGTCCTGACTTTC.

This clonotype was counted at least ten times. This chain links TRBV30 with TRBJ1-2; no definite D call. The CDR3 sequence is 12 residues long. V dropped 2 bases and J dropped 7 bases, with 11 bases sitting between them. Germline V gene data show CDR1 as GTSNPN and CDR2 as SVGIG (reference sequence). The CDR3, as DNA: TGTGCCTGGAGTCCGGCCATCAGTGGCTACACCTTC. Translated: CAWSPAISGYTF.

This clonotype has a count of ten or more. The CDR3 here is CASRTGALGEQYF. CDR3 in DNA: TGTGCCAGCAGGACAGGGGCTCTAGGCGAGCAGTACTTC. The chain has TRBV2 and TRBJ2-7; 8 bases are a match to TRBD1. Germline lookup yields CDR1 SNHLY and CDR2 FYNNEI. V lost 6 bases and J lost 6; bases outside the gene matches: 7. CDR3 length: 13 residues.

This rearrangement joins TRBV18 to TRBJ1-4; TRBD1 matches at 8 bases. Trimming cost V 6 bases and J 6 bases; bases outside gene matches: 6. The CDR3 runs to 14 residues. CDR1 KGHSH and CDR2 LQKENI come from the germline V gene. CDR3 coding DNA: TGTGCCAGCTCGTCACAGGGGGTAGATGAAAAACTGTTTTTT. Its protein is CASSSQGVDEKLFF.

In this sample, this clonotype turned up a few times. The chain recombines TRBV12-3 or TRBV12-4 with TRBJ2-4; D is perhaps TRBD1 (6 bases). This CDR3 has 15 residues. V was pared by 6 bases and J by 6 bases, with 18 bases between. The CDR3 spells CASRRAGAPLNIQYF. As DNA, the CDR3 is TGTGCCAGCAGGAGGGCAGGGGCCCCCTTAAACATTCAGTACTTC.

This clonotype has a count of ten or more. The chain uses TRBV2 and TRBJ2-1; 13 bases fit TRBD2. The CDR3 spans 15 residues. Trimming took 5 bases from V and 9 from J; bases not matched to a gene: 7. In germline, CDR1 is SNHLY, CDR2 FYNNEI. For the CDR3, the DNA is TGTGCCAGCAGTTGGACTAGCGGGAGAGGTAGTGAGCAGTTCTTC. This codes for CASSWTSGRGSEQFF.

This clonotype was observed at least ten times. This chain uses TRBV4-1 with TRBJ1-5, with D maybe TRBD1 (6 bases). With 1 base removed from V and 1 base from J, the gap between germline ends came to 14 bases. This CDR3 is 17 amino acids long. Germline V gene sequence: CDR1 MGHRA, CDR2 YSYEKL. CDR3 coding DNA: TGCGCCAGCAGCCAAGTGTACAGGGCGGTGAGCAATCAGCCCCAGCATTTT. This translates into CASSQVYRAVSNQPQHF.

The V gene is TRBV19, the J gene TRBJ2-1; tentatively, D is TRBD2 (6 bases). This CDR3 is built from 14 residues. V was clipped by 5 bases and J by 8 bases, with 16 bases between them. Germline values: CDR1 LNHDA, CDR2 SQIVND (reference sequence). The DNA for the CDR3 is TGTGCCAGTAGTGCGGGACGGCTGGGGGATGAGCAGTTCTTC. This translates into CASSAGRLGDEQFF.

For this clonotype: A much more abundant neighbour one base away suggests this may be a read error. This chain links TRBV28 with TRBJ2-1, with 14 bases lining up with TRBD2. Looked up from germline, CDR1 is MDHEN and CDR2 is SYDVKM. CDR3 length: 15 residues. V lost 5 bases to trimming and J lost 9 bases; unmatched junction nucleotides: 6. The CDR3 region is CASSIGTSGSIEQFF. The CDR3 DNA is TGTGCCAGCAGTATCGGGACTAGCGGGAGTATTGAGCAGTTCTTC.